These 5 T cell receptor beta chains share one sample of origin, sequenced in a study of a mutant IDH1 vaccine in newly diagnosed glioma. The time point is: week 5, during vaccination. Vaccination comprised doses that each held 300 ug of mutant IDH1 20-mer peptide, plus topical imiquimod. Their antigen targets remain unknown. The protocol was immunoSEQ multiplex PCR, while the TCRdb copy is restricted to in-frame clones and leaves out a portion. The sample carries almost 30,000 clones, approximately 90% recorded once. Material: peripheral blood mononuclear cells (PBMCs), obtained from a glioma patient whose treatment included an IDH1 peptide vaccine. The receptors shown here come from a woman in her 40s with glioma. Some clones in this sample may be carry-over from other donors' samples.

V gene TRBV7-3 combines with J gene TRBJ1-2, with a possible D match to TRBD1 (6 bases). In germline, CDR1 is SGHTA, CDR2 FQGTGA. The V end lost 6 bases, the J end lost 0 bases, and 11 bases lay between the germline ends. This CDR3 spans 14 amino acids. CDR3 sequence: CASSPTGTNYGYTF. CDR3 DNA: TGTGCCAGCAGTCCTACAGGGACTAACTATGGCTACACCTTC.

Written as DNA, the CDR3 is TGTGCCAGCAGCGTAATAATTGGGAACACCGGGGAGCTGTTTTTT. Translated: CASSVIIGNTGELFF. The rearrangement links TRBV5-4 to TRBJ2-2; D not certain. Germline V gene lookup returns CDR1 SGHNT and CDR2 YYREEE (reference sequence). The length of the CDR3 is 15 residues. The germline V and J ends were trimmed by 4 bases and 1 base, with 11 bases remaining between them.

The chain employs TRBV11-2 and TRBJ1-5, with D possibly being TRBD1 (5 bases). V lost 5 bases, J lost 6 bases, and 11 bases lay in between. The CDR3 contains 13 residues. Per germline, CDR1 SGHAT and CDR2 FQNNGV. DNA for the CDR3: TGTGCCAGCAGCCTATCAAGGGGTCAGCCCCAGCATTTT. It translates to CASSLSRGQPQHF. Using reference TRBV11-2 and TRBJ1-5 for the parts outside the CDR3, the full variable domain is EAGVAQSPRYKIIEKRQSVAFWCNPISGHATLYWYQQILGQGPKLLIQFQNNGVVDDSQLPKDRFSAERLKGVDSTLKIQPAKLEDSAVYLCASSLSRGQPQHFGDGTRLSIL.

In DNA form, the CDR3 reads TGCGCCAGCAGCCCGACTACGCAGTTGTTACAGACCCAGTACTTC. It yields the protein CASSPTTQLLQTQYF. J is TRBJ2-5 and V is TRBV5-1, with D perhaps matching TRBD2 (5 bases). Per the germline V gene, CDR1 is SGHRS and CDR2 is YFSETQ. The length of the CDR3 is 15 residues. V was clipped by 4 bases and J by 6 bases, with 19 bases between them.

J is TRBJ1-5 and V is TRBV10-3; 7 positions match TRBD1. V lost 6 bases, J lost 0 bases, and 8 bases stayed unmatched. This CDR3 is built from 16 residues. Germline CDR1 is ENHRY and CDR2 is SYGVKD. Here the CDR3 DNA reads TGTGCCATCAGCCGGGACAGTAGTCATAGCAATCAGCCCCAGCATTTT. It yields the protein CAISRDSSHSNQPQHF.